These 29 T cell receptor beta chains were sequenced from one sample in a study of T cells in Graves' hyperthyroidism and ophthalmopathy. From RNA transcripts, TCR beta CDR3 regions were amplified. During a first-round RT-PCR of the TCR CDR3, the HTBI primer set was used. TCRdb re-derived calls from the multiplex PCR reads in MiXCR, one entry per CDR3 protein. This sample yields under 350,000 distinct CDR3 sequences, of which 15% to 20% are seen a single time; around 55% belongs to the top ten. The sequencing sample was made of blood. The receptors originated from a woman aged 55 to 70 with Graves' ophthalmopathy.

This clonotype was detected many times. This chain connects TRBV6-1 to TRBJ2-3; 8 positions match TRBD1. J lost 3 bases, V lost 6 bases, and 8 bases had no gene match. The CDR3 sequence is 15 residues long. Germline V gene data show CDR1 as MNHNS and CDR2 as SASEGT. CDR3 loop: CASRFQGARTDTQYF. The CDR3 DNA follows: TGTGCCAGCAGATTCCAGGGGGCGCGGACAGATACGCAGTATTTT.

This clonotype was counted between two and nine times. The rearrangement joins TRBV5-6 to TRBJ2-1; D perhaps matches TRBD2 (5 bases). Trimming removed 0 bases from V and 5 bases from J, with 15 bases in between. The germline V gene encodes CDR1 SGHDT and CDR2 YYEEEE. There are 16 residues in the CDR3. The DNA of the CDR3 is TGTGCCAGCAGCTTGGCTCCAACTAGTATAGACAATGAGCAGTTCTTC. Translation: CASSLAPTSIDNEQFF.

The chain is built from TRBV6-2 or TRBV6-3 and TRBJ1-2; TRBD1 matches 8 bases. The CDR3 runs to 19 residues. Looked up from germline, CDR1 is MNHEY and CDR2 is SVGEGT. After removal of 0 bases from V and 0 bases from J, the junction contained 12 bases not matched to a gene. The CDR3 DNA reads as TGTGCCAGCAGTTACTCGATTGGGACAGGTGTAAAAGCTAACTATGGCTACACCTTC. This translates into CASSYSIGTGVKANYGYTF.

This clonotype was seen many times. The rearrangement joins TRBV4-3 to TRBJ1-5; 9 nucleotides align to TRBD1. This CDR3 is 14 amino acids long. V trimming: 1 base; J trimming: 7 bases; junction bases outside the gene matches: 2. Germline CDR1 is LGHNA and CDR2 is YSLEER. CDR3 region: CASSQGQGGQPQHF. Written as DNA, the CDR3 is TGCGCCAGCAGCCAAGGACAGGGGGGACAGCCCCAGCATTTT.

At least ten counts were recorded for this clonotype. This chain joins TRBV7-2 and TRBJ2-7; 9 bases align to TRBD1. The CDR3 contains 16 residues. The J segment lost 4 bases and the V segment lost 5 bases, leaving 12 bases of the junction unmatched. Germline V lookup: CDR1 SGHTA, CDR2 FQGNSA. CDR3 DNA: TGTGCCAGCAGCGCGGGACAGGGACGGTTTGGGTACGAGCAGTACTTC. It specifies CASSAGQGRFGYEQYF.

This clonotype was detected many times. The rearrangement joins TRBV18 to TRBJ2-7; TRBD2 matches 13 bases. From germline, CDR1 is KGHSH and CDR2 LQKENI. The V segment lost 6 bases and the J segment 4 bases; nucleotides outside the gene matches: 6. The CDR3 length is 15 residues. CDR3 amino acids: CASSQPGLAGYEQYF. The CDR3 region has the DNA TGTGCCAGCTCCCAGCCGGGACTAGCGGGGTACGAGCAGTACTTC.

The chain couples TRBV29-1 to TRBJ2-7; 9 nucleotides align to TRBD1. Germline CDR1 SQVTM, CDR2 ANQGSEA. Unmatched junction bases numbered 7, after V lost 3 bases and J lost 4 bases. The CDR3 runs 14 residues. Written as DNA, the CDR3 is TGCAGCGTTGAGAGTCCCGGGACAGGGTACGAGCAGTACTTC. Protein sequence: CSVESPGTGYEQYF.

In nucleotides, the CDR3 is TGTGCCAGCAGCTTGCCACTCTGGGGGTACAATGAGCAGTTCTTC. This codes for CASSLPLWGYNEQFF. The chain couples TRBV7-2 to TRBJ2-1; TRBD1 or TRBD2 may be the D gene (5 bases each). Trimming removed 3 bases from V and 4 bases from J, with 13 bases in between. The CDR3 covers 15 residues. Germline loops: CDR1 SGHTA, CDR2 FQGNSA.

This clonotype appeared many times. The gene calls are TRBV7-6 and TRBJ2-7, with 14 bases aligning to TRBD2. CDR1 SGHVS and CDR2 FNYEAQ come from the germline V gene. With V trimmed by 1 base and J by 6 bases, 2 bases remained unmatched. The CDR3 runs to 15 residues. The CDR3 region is CASSLDGLAGGEQYF. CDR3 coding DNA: TGTGCCAGCAGCTTAGACGGACTAGCGGGGGGCGAGCAGTACTTC.

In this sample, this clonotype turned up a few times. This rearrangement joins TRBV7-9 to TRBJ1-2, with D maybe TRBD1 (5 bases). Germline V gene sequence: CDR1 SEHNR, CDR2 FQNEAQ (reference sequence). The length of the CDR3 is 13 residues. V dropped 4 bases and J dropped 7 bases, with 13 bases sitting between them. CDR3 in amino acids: CASSSSGKSGYTF. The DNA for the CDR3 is TGTGCCAGCAGCTCCTCAGGGAAGAGTGGCTACACCTTC.

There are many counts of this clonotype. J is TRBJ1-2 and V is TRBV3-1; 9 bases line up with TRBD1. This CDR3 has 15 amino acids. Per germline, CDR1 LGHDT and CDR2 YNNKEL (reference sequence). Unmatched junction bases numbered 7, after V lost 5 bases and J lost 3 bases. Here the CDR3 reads CASSNRDRAYYGYTF. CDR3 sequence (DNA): TGTGCCAGCAGCAACCGGGACAGGGCCTACTATGGCTACACCTTC.

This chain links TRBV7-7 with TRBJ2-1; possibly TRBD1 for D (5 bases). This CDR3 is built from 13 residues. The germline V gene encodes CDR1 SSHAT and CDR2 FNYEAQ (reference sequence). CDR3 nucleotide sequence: TGTGTTAGCAGCCAGGGCGGATACAATGAGCAGTTCTTC. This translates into CVSSQGGYNEQFF.

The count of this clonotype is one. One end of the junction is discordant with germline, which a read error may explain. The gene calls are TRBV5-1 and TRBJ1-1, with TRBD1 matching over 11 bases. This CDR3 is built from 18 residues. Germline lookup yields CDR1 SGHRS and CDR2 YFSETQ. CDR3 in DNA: TGCGCCAGCAGCCCATCCCCCGGGACAGGGGGGGGGAACACTGAAGCTCTCTTT. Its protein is CASSPSPGTGGGNTEALF.

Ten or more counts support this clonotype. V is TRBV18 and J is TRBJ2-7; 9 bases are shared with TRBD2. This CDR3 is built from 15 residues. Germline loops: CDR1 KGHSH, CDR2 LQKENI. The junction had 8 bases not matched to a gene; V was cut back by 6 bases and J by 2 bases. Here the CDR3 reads CASSLTAGGTYEQYF. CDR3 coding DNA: TGTGCCAGCTCCCTAACTGCGGGGGGGACCTACGAGCAGTACTTC.

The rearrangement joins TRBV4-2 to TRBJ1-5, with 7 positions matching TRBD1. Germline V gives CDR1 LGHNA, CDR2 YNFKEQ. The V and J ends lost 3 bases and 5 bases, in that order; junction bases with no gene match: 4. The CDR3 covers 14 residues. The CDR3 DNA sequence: TGTGCCAGCAGCCAGAGAGACAGGGATCAGCCCCAGCATTTT. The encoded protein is CASSQRDRDQPQHF.

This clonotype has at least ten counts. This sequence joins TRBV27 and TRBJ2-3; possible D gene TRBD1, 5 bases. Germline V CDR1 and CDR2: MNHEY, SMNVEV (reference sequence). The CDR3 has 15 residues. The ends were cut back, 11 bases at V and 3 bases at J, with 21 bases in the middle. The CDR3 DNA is TGTGCCGCGAAGGCAGGGCAATACCCAACAGATACGCAGTATTTT. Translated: CAAKAGQYPTDTQYF.

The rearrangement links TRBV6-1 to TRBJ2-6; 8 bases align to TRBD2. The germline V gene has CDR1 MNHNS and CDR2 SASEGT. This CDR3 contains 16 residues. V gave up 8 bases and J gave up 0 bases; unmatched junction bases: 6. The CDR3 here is CASSIGGGSGANVLTF. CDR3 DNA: TGTGCCAGCTCCATCGGGGGGGGCTCTGGGGCCAACGTCCTGACTTTC.

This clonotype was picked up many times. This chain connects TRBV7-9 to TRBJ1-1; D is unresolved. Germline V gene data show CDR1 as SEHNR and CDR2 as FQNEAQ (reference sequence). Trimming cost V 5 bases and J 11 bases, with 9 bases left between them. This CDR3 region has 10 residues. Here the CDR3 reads CASSPMSAFF. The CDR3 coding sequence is TGTGCCAGCAGCCCCATGTCTGCTTTCTTT.

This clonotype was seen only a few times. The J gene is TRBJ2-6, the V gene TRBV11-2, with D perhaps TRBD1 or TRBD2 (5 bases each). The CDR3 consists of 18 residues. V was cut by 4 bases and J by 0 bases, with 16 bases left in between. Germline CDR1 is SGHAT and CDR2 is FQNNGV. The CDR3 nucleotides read TGTGCCAGCAGCTCACACAGACAGACTATCTCTGGGGCCAACGTCCTGACTTTC. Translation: CASSSHRQTISGANVLTF.

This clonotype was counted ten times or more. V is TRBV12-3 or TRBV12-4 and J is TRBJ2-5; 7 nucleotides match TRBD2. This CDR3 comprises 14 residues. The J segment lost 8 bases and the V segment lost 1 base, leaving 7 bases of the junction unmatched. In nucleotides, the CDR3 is TGTGCCAGCAGTTTAGGGGTGGGGGGGAGCACCCAGTACTTC. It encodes CASSLGVGGSTQYF.

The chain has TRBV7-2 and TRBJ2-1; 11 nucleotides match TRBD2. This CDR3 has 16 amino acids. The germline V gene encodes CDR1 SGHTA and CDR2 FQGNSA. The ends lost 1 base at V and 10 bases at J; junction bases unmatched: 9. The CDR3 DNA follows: TGTGCCAGCAGCTTAGGGGGGACTAGCGGTTTGCAGGAGCAGTTCTTC. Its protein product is CASSLGGTSGLQEQFF.

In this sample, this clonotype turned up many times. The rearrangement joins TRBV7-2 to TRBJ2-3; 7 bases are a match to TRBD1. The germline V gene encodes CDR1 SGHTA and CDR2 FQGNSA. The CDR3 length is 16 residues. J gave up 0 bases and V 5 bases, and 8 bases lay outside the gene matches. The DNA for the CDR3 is TGTGCCAGCAGCACGACAGGGCGCAAGAGCACAGATACGCAGTATTTT. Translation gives CASSTTGRKSTDTQYF. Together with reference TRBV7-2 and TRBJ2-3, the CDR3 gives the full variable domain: GAGVSQSPSNKVTEKGKDVELRCDPISGHTALYWYRQSLGQGLEFLIYFQGNSAPDKSGLPSDRFSAERTGGSVSTLTIQRTQQEDSAVYLCASSTTGRKSTDTQYFGPGTRLTVL.

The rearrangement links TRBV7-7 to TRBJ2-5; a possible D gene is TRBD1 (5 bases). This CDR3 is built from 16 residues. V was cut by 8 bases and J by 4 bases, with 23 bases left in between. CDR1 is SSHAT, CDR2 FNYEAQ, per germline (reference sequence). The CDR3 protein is CASSIHPRAQGETQYF. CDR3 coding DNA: TGTGCCAGCTCCATCCACCCCCGAGCTCAGGGAGAGACCCAGTACTTC.

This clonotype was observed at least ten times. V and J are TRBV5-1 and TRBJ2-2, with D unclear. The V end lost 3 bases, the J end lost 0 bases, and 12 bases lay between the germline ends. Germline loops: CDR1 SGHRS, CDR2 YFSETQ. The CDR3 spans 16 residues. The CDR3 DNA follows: TGCGCCAGCAGCTCCGGGTGGGCTTCGAACACCGGGGAGCTGTTTTTT. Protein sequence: CASSSGWASNTGELFF.

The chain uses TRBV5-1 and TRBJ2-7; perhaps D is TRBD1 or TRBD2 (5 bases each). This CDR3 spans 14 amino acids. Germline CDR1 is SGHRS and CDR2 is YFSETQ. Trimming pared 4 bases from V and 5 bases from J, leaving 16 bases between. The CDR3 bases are TGCGCCAGCAGCAGGGGACGGGAAACTAACGAGCAGTACTTC. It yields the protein CASSRGRETNEQYF.

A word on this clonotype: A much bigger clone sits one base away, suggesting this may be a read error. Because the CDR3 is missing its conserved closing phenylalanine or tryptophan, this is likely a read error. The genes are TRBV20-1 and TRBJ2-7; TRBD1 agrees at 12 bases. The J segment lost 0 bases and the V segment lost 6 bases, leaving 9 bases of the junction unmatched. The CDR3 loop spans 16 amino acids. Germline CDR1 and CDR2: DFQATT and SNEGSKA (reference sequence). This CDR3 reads CSAGGQGARSSYEQYS. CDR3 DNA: TGCAGTGCCGGGGGACAGGGGGCGCGCAGCTCCTACGAGCAGTACTCC.

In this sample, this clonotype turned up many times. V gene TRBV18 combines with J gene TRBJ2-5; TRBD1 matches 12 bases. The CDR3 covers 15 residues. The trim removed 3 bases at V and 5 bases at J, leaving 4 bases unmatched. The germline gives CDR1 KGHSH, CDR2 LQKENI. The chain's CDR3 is CASSPGTGGEETQYF. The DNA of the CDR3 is TGTGCCAGCTCACCCGGGACAGGGGGCGAGGAGACCCAGTACTTC.

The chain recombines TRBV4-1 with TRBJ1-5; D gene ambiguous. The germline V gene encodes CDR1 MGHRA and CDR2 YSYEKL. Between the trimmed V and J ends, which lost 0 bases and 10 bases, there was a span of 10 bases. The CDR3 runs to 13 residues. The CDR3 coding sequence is TGCGCCAGCAGCCAAGAGGCAGGATACCCCCAGCATTTT. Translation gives CASSQEAGYPQHF.

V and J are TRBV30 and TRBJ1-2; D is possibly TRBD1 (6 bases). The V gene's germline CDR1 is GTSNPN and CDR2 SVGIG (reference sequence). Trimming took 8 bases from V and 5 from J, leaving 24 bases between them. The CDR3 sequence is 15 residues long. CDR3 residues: CAGGNSQGFLYGYTF. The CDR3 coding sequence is TGTGCCGGGGGGAACTCACAGGGTTTCCTTTATGGCTACACCTTC.